This entry features one T cell receptor beta chain sequence. Its specificity is not known. Only in-frame clones appear in the TCRdb table, and some are missing; sequencing was by immunoSEQ multiplex PCR. The table lists 70,000 to 90,000 clones, 80% to 90% of them singletons. Every patient had mismatch repair deficiency by PCR or immunohistochemistry. These data originate in a study of PD-1 blockade in mismatch repair-deficient tumors. General observations from the study: Tumor-resident clones, often undetectable pretreatment in blood, expanded then contracted after pembrolizumab.

The source material was peripheral blood, sampled 44 weeks after starting pembrolizumab. The clonotype originates from an adult with mismatch repair-deficient cancer.

The CDR3 here is CASGGGGDLYTQYF. In DNA form, the CDR3 reads TGCGCCAGCGGAGGTGGAGGGGATCTTTATACGCAGTATTTT. The chain has TRBV5-1 and TRBJ2-3; D possibly corresponds to TRBD2 (6 bases). CDR1 and CDR2 (germline): SGHRS, YFSETQ. The CDR3 is 14 residues long. Trimming removed 7 bases at V and 7 bases at J, with 19 bases between.